The 17 T cell receptor beta chains listed next were all sequenced from one sample in a study of OX40 agonist ivuxolimab in advanced cancers. Profiled with immunoSEQ multiplex PCR; TCRdb holds only in-frame clones, not every one. The table lists tens of thousands of clones, approximately 80% of them singletons. The source was CD4+ or CD8+ T cells sorted from blood, collected in a trial of the OX40 agonist ivuxolimab. The receptors originated from an adult with an advanced solid tumor such as melanoma, head and neck, liver or kidney cancer.

This sequence joins TRBV27 and TRBJ2-6; a possible D gene is TRBD2 (6 bases). Germline V lookup: CDR1 MNHEY, CDR2 SMNVEV (reference sequence). V was clipped by 3 bases and J by 0 bases, with 18 bases between them. This CDR3 spans 19 amino acids. The DNA of the CDR3 is TGTGCCAGCAGTTTGGAGGGTTATCCCGGTCCCTCTGGGGCCAACGTCCTGACTTTC. This codes for CASSLEGYPGPSGANVLTF.

The chain combines TRBV7-8 with TRBJ1-2, with D possibly matching TRBD1 (5 bases). Per the germline V gene, CDR1 is SGHVS and CDR2 is FQNEAQ. The CDR3 totals 15 residues. V was clipped by 4 bases and J by 2 bases, with 14 bases between them. The chain's CDR3 is CASSYNGRVNYGYTF. The CDR3 DNA follows: TGTGCCAGCAGCTATAATGGCAGGGTAAACTATGGCTACACCTTC.

The chain joins TRBV28 to TRBJ2-1; D might be TRBD2 (5 bases). This CDR3 has 15 residues. Germline V gene sequence: CDR1 MDHEN, CDR2 SYDVKM. V lost 6 bases and J 9 bases, leaving 21 bases between the germline ends. The CDR3 region is CASSPLEVEGGEQFF. As DNA, the CDR3 is TGTGCCAGCAGCCCCCTAGAAGTCGAGGGCGGTGAGCAGTTCTTC.

The chain is built from TRBV5-1 and TRBJ2-4, with TRBD2 matching 11 bases. The CDR3 is made up of 17 amino acids. V gave up 4 bases and J gave up 6 bases; unmatched junction bases: 12. The germline V gene encodes CDR1 SGHRS and CDR2 YFSETQ. Written as DNA, the CDR3 is TGCGCCAGCAGCCCCGACTCCATGACTAGCGGGACAAACATTCAGTACTTC. Its protein product is CASSPDSMTSGTNIQYF.

J is TRBJ2-7 and V is TRBV7-2; D gene unclear. The CDR3 spans 12 residues. Trimming cost V 1 base and J 4 bases, with 5 bases left between them. Germline V gene data show CDR1 as SGHTA and CDR2 as FQGNSA. CDR3 amino acids: CASSLVGYEQYF. The CDR3, as DNA: TGTGCCAGCAGCTTAGTAGGTTACGAGCAGTACTTC.

The V and J genes are TRBV14 and TRBJ1-2; 7 bases match TRBD1. This CDR3 has 12 amino acids. V lost 4 bases to trimming and J lost 8 bases; unmatched junction nucleotides: 4. The germline gives CDR1 SGHDN, CDR2 FVKESK. CDR3: CASSPQGVGYTF. The CDR3 coding sequence is TGTGCCAGCAGCCCTCAGGGGGTGGGCTACACCTTC.

The chain couples TRBV7-2 to TRBJ2-5; 8 bases line up with TRBD2. CDR1 SGHTA and CDR2 FQGNSA come from the germline V gene. The CDR3 has 14 amino acids. V lost 5 bases, J lost 2 bases, and 4 bases stayed unmatched. The CDR3 DNA follows: TGTGCCAGCAGCGCTCTAGCGGGTCAAGAGACCCAGTACTTC. Translation: CASSALAGQETQYF.

V is TRBV15 and J is TRBJ1-2; no firm D call. V was shortened by 3 bases and J by 7 bases, with 9 bases between the two germline ends. The CDR3 sequence is 12 residues long. Germline CDR1 reads LNHNV; CDR2 reads YYDKDF (reference sequence). CDR3 residues: CATSRGWGGYTF. The CDR3 nucleotides read TGTGCCACCAGCAGGGGTTGGGGTGGCTACACCTTC.

The V call is TRBV5-1, the J call TRBJ2-2, with no clear D. This CDR3 has 14 residues. The V and J ends lost 0 bases and 0 bases respectively, with 3 bases between them. Per germline, CDR1 SGHRS and CDR2 YFSETQ. The CDR3 here is CASSLESNTGELFF. The CDR3 nucleotides read TGCGCCAGCAGCTTGGAGTCGAACACCGGGGAGCTGTTTTTT.

The gene calls are TRBV18 and TRBJ1-4; D is possibly TRBD1 (6 bases). Germline lookup yields CDR1 KGHSH and CDR2 LQKENI. The CDR3 covers 13 residues. The V end was cut by 5 bases, the J end by 2 bases, with 6 bases between. This CDR3 reads CASSGGTNEKLFF. Here the CDR3 DNA reads TGTGCCAGCTCAGGGGGCACTAATGAAAAACTGTTTTTT. The full variable domain, with the rest looked up from reference TRBV18 and TRBJ1-4, is NAGVMQNPRHLVRRRGQEARLRCSPMKGHSHVYWYRQLPEEGLKFMVYLQKENIIDESGMPKERFSAEFPKEGPSILRIQQVVRGDSAAYFCASSGGTNEKLFFGSGTQLSVL.

This chain connects TRBV2 to TRBJ1-2, with 9 bases lining up with TRBD1. CDR3 length: 14 amino acids. Per germline, CDR1 SNHLY and CDR2 FYNNEI. V shed 5 bases and J 6 bases; nucleotides not matched to a gene: 7. CDR3 nucleotide sequence: TGTGCCAGCAGTATGGGACAGGGTCTGGATGGCTACACCTTC. As protein: CASSMGQGLDGYTF.

V usage is TRBV5-1 and J usage is TRBJ2-1; D gene ambiguous. This CDR3 contains 23 residues. V dropped 0 bases and J dropped 1 base, with 32 bases sitting between them. Germline assignment: CDR1 SGHRS and CDR2 YFSETQ. This CDR3 reads CASSLASPPASPKPGYSYNEQFF. The CDR3, as DNA: TGCGCCAGCAGCTTGGCCAGCCCTCCCGCTAGTCCCAAGCCCGGGTATTCCTACAATGAGCAGTTCTTC.

The chain joins TRBV19 to TRBJ1-5; D remains ambiguous. V lost 1 base to trimming and J lost 2 bases, with 9 bases between them. CDR1 and CDR2 from the germline V gene are LNHDA and SQIVND (reference sequence). The CDR3 is 15 residues long. The CDR3 loop is CASSIAGQGNQPQHF. The CDR3 nucleotides read TGTGCCAGTAGTATAGCCGGGCAGGGCAATCAGCCCCAGCATTTT.

Of note for this clone: The junction shows a germline mismatch at one end, possibly a read error. This chain links TRBV7-6 with TRBJ2-2; 8 nucleotides align to TRBD1. This CDR3 has 15 amino acids. From germline, CDR1 is SGHVS and CDR2 FNYEAQ. The CDR3 region is CASSKAGGFTGELFF. CDR3 DNA: TGTGCCAGCAGCAAGGCAGGGGGCTTCACCGGGGAACTGTTTTTT. Full variable domain (remainder filled in from reference TRBV7-6 and TRBJ2-2): GAGVSQSPRYKVTKRGQDVALRCDPISGHVSLYWYRQALGQGPEFLTYFNYEAQQDKSGLPNDRFSAERPEGSISTLTIQRTEQRDSAMYRCASSKAGGFTGELFFGEGSRLTVL.

CDR3 residues: CASSPLLRETQYF. The CDR3 bases are TGTGCCAGCTCTCCCCTGCTCCGGGAGACCCAGTACTTC. V and J are TRBV18 and TRBJ2-5; D not resolved. The CDR3 spans 13 residues. Per the germline V gene, CDR1 is KGHSH and CDR2 is LQKENI. Trimming took off 6 bases at V and 5 bases at J, with 13 bases between the two ends.

The chain is built from TRBV6-1 and TRBJ1-1; D remains unclear. The CDR3 has 14 amino acids. V lost 3 bases and J lost 2, with 10 bases in between. From germline, CDR1 is MNHNS and CDR2 SASEGT. CDR3 coding DNA: TGTGCCAGCAGTGAGAGCCTGGCCAACACTGAAGCTTTCTTT. It is translated as CASSESLANTEAFF.

The rearrangement joins TRBV7-3 to TRBJ2-1; D gene uncertain. Looked up from germline, CDR1 is SGHTA and CDR2 is FQGTGA. Trimming took 5 bases from V and 10 from J, leaving 15 bases between them. This CDR3 comprises 13 residues. CDR3 in amino acids: CASSLGVANEQFF. The CDR3 bases are TGTGCCAGCAGCCTCGGAGTTGCGAACGAGCAGTTCTTC.